The subject of this entry is one T cell receptor (beta chain). Germline CDR1 is SGHRS and CDR2 is YFSETQ. The length of the CDR3 is 15 residues. V was trimmed by 4 bases and J by 2 bases, leaving 15 bases between them. Using immunoSEQ multiplex PCR, the repertoire was profiled, and TCRdb retains in-frame clones only, with some absent. Here the sample spans about 480,000 clones, roughly nine tenths being singletons. These data are taken from a study of blood T cell repertoires in COVID-19. Study-level background: From the United States, Italy and Spain came samples of acute and convalescent COVID-19.

The TCR was taken from a woman aged 55-70 years who had recovered from COVID-19. The rearrangement uses TRBV5-1 and TRBJ2-5; tentatively, D is TRBD2 (6 bases). The sample was PBMCs or T cells enriched from blood (not recorded which). The CDR3 region has the DNA TGCGCCAGCAGCCTAAACCCGGGGGAACAAGAGACCCAGTACTTC. This encodes CASSLNPGEQETQYF.